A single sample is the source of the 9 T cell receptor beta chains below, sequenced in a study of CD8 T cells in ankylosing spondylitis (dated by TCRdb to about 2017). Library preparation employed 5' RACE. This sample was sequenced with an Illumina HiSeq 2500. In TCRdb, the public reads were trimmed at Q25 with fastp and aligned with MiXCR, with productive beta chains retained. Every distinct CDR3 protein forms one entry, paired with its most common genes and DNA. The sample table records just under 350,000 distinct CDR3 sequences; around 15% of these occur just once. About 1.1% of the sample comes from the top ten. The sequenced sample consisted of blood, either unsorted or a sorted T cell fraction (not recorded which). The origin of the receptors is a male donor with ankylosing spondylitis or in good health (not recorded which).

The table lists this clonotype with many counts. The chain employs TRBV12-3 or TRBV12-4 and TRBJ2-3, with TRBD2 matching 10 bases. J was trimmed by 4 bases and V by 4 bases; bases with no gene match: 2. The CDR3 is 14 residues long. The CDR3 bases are TGTGCCAGCAGTTCTAGCGGGGGCGCAGATACGCAGTATTTT. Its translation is CASSSSGGADTQYF.

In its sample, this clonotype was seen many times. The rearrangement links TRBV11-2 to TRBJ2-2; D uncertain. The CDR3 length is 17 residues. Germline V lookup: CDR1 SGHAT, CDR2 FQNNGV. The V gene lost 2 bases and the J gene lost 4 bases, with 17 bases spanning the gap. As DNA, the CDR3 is TGTGCCAGCAGCTTAATCTTGTCCCAATCGGGCACCGGGGAGCTGTTTTTT. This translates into CASSLILSQSGTGELFF.

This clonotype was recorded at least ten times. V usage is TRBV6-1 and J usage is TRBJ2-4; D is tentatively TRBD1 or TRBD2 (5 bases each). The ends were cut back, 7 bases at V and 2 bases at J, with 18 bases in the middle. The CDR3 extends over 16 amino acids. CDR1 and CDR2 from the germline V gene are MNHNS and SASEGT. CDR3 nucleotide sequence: TGTGCCAGCATCCAACGGGGCGGGCCCCCCAAAAACATTCAGTACTTC. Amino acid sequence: CASIQRGGPPKNIQYF.

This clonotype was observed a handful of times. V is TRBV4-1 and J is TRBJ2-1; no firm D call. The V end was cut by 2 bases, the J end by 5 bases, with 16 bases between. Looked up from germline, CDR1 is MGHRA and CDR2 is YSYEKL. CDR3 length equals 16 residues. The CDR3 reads CASSQPLRTRNNEQFF. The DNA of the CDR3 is TGCGCCAGCAGCCAACCTTTGCGGACCCGGAACAATGAGCAGTTCTTC.

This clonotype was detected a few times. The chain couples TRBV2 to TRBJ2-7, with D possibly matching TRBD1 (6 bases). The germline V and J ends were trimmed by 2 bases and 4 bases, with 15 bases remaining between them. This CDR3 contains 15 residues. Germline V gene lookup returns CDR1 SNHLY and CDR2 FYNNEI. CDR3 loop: CASSESGGFGYEQYF. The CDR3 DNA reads TGTGCCAGCAGTGAATCTGGGGGCTTCGGTTACGAGCAGTACTTC.

The CDR3 reads CASSVDRGRETQYF. The CDR3, as DNA: TGTGCCAGCAGTGTAGACAGGGGCCGAGAGACCCAGTACTTC. This chain joins TRBV6-1 and TRBJ2-5; 8 nucleotides agree with TRBD1. J lost 4 bases, V lost 4 bases, and 5 bases had no gene match. Germline assignment: CDR1 MNHNS and CDR2 SASEGT. The CDR3 loop spans 14 amino acids.

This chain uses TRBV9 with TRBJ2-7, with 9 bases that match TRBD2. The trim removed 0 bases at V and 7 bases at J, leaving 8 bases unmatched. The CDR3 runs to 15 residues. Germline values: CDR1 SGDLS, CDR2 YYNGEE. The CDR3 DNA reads TGTGCCAGCAGCGTAGGGTTAGCGGGAGCGGGTGAGCAGTACTTC. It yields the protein CASSVGLAGAGEQYF.

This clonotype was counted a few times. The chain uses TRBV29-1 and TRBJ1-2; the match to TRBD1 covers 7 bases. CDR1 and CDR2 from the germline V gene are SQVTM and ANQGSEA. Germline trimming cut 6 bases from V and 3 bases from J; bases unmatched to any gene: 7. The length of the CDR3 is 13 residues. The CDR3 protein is CSVETGAYYGYTF. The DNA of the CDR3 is TGCAGCGTAGAAACAGGGGCCTACTATGGCTACACCTTC.

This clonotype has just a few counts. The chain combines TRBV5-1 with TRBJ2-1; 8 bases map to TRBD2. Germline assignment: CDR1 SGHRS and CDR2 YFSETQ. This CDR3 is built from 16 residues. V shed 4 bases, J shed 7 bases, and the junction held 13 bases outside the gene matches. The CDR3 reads CASSLRISGNGNEQFF. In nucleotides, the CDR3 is TGCGCCAGCAGCCTGCGTATTAGCGGGAACGGTAATGAGCAGTTCTTC.